The entry below gives a single T cell receptor (beta chain) sequence along with its context. The data stem from a study of CD8 T cells in Susac syndrome. CDR3 length equals 13 residues. With 4 bases removed from V and 3 bases from J, the gap between germline ends came to 4 bases. Germline V CDR1 and CDR2: MGHDK, SYGVNS. RNA was extracted with the RNeasy kit, and a quantity of about 0.45 to 1 ug was reverse transcribed using random hexamers. MiXCR, applied by TCRdb to the immunoSEQ multiplex PCR reads, yields one record per CDR3 protein. The sample lists roughly 250,000 distinct CDR3 sequences, 95% to 97% seen once, with about 0.1% in the top ten.

V usage is TRBV25-1 and J usage is TRBJ2-6, with unresolved D. The sequence was collected from a human donor with Susac syndrome. Sequenced input: CD4+ T cells from PBMCs. The CDR3 coding sequence is TGTGCCAGCAGTGTGGGTGGGGCCAACGTCCTGACTTTC. It translates to CASSVGGANVLTF.